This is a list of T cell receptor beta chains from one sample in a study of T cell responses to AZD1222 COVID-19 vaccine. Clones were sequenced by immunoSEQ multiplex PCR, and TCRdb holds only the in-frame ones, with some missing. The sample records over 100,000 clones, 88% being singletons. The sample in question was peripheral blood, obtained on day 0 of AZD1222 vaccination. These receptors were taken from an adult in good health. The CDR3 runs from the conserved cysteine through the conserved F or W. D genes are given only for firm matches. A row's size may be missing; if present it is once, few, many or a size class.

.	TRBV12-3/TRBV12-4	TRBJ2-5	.	TGTGCCAGCAGTTTTAGGGCGGTAGAGACCCAGTACTTC	CASSFRAVETQYF
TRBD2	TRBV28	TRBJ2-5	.	TGTGCCAGCAGTTCACCGGGACTAGCCGAGACCCAGTACTTC	CASSSPGLAETQYF
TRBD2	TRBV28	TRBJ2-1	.	TGTGCCAGCATGTGGACTAGCGGGACCGATGAGCAGTTCTTC	CASMWTSGTDEQFF
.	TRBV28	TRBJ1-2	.	TGTGCCAGCAGTTTAGGGGGGCGGAACTATGGCTACACCTTC	CASSLGGRNYGYTF
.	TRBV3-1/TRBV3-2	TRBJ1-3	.	TGTGCCAGCAGCCAAGCCGGGTCAAACACCATATATTTT	CASSQAGSNTIYF
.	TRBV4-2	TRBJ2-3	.	TGTGCCAGCAGCCAAGATCAGGCCCATTCTACGCAGTATTTT	CASSQDQAHSTQYF
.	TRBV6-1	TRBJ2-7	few	TGTGCCAGCAGTGAAGCGCTGAGTACACCATACGAGCAGTACTTC	CASSEALSTPYEQYF
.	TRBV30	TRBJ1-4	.	TGTGCCTGGAGCTTGCAGGGGTTAAAAGAAAAACTGTTTTTT	CAWSLQGLKEKLFF
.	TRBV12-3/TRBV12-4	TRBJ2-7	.	TGTGCCAGCAGACTCCCCTACGAGCAGTACTTC	CASRLPYEQYF
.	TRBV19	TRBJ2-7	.	TGTGCCAGTAGTAGGGGGGCGACCTACGAGCAGTACTTC	CASSRGATYEQYF
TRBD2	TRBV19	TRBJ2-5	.	TGTGCCAGTAGTCCCCAACTAGCGGGTAACCAAGAGACCCAGTACTTC	CASSPQLAGNQETQYF
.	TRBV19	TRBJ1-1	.	TGTGCCAGTAAACGGGGTGGGGGTGAAGCTTTCTTT	CASKRGGGEAFF
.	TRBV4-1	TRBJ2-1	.	TGCGCCAGCAGCCAAGCGCAGACTAGGAATGAGCAGTTCTTC	CASSQAQTRNEQFF
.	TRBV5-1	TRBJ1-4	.	TGCGCCAGCAGCTCACAGGGCCCGCCTAATGAAAAACTGTTTTTT	CASSSQGPPNEKLFF
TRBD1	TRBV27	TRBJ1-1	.	TGTGCCAGCAGACCACAGGGGCCAGGGACTGAAGCTTTCTTT	CASRPQGPGTEAFF
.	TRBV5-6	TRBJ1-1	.	TGTGCCAGCAGTCCGTATGCGGGGAGTACTGAAGCTTTCTTT	CASSPYAGSTEAFF
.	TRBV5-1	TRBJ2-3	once	TGCGCCAGCAGCTTGGTACAGAGCACAGATACGCAGTATTTT	CASSLVQSTDTQYF
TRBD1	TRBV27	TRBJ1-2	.	TGTGCCAGCAGGACGGACAGGAACTATGGCTACACCTTC	CASRTDRNYGYTF
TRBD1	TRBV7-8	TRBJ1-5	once	TGTGCCAGCAGCTTGGGACAGGGGGCAGGAGAGCCCCAGCATTTT	CASSLGQGAGEPQHF
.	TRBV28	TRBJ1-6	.	TGTGCCAGCAGTTTAGGCAGGGGAAAATCACCCCTCCACTTT	CASSLGRGKSPLHF
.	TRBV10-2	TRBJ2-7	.	TGCGCCAGCAGTGAAACGGAGGCCCCGTACGAGCAGTACTTC	CASSETEAPYEQYF
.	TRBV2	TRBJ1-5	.	TGTGCCAGCAGTGAAGGGAGGGTACGGCAGCCCCAGCATTTT	CASSEGRVRQPQHF
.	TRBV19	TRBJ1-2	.	TGTGCCAGTAGTAGGAGAGAGCCCTATGGCTACACCTTC	CASSRREPYGYTF
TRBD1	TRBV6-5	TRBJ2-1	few	TGTGCCACCGTACCTGGGACAGGACCACTAGGGCAGTTCTTC	CATVPGTGPLGQFF
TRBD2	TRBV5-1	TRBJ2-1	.	TGCGCCAGCAGCAAAACCGGGACTACTAATGAGCAGTTCTTC	CASSKTGTTNEQFF
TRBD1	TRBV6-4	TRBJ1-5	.	TGTGCCAGACGTCCGCCAGACAGGGTCGAATTAAGCAATCAGCCCCAGCATTTT	CARRPPDRVELSNQPQHF
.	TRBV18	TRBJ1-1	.	TGTGCCAGCTCACCACCGGTGCCCAGCATGAACACTGAAGCTTTCTTT	CASSPPVPSMNTEAFF
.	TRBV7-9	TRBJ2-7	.	TGTGCCAGCAGCCCGGCGGGGGCGGGAGCCACCGAGCAGTACTTC	CASSPAGAGATEQYF
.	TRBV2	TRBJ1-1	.	TGTGCCACCAAGTGGGGTCTTAACACTGAAGCTTTCTTT	CATKWGLNTEAFF
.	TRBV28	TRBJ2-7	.	TGTGCCAGCAGTTTAAAGGCAGGGCTTTCCCACTACGAGCAGTACTTC	CASSLKAGLSHYEQYF
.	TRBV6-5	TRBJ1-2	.	TGTGCCAGCAGTTACGCCGGGCACGGCTACACCTTC	CASSYAGHGYTF
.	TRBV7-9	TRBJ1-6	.	TGTGCCAGCAGTACAGGGACCCAGGGCTATTCACCCCTCCACTTT	CASSTGTQGYSPLHF
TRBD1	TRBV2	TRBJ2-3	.	TGTGCCAGCAGGCTACAGGGGGCGCAGTCAGATACGCAGTATTTT	CASRLQGAQSDTQYF
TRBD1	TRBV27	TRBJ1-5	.	TGTGCCAGCAGCTCGGGACAGGGTGGTAATCAGCCCCAGCATTTT	CASSSGQGGNQPQHF
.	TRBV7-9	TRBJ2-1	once	TGTGCCAGCAGCTCGGACAAACTAATCTACAATGAGCAGTTCTTC	CASSSDKLIYNEQFF
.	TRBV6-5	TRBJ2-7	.	TGTGCCCATGCGCCTTCGAGCTCCTACGAGCAGTACTTC	CAHAPSSSYEQYF
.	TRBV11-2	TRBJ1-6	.	TGTGCCAGCAGCTTAGTAGGACTGACCTATAATTCACCCCTCCACTTT	CASSLVGLTYNSPLHF
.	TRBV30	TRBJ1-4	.	TGTGCCTGGAGGAATGGTGGAGGGGGTCGGGGTGAAAAACTGTTTTTT	CAWRNGGGGRGEKLFF
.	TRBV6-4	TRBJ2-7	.	TGTGCCCCCATCGGGCCAGATCCCCTTCTAAGCTCCTACGAGCAGTACTTC	CAPIGPDPLLSSYEQYF
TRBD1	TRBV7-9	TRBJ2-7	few	TGTGCCAGCAGCTCCTCCCCCGGGACAGGGGGCTACCTTTCCTACGAGCAGTACTTC	CASSSSPGTGGYLSYEQYF